This entry concerns a single TCR beta chain. Its cognate antigen is unknown. The treatment here: roughly 10-day PBMC culture with coronavirus spike peptide pools or control peptides (ViraFEST assay). The data stem from a study of vaccination and CD4 T cells after COVID-19. This CDR3 is built from 16 residues. The V gene's germline CDR1 is SGHTA and CDR2 FQGTGA. V was pared by 0 bases and J by 9 bases, with 17 bases between. An Oncomine TCR Beta short-read assay was used to sequence the DNA from cultured CD4+ T cells. TCRdb reanalysed the PCR reads using MiXCR and keeps one entry per CDR3 protein. Found here are around 20,000 distinct CDR3 sequences, around 66% of them singletons; the top ten hold approximately 8%.

The chain uses TRBV7-3 and TRBJ2-2, with a possible D match to TRBD2 (6 bases). The sequenced sample was CD4+ T cells from blood, cultured in vitro. The clonotype comes from a human donor who had recovered from COVID-19. The CDR3 here is CASSLTAGRRPRELFF. Here the CDR3 DNA reads TGTGCCAGCAGCTTAACCGCGGGACGGCGCCCTAGGGAGCTGTTTTTT. Looking up the rest from reference TRBV7-3 and TRBJ2-2 gives the full variable domain: GAGVSQTPSNKVTEKGKYVELRCDPISGHTALYWYRQSLGQGPEFLIYFQGTGAADDSGLPNDRFFAVRPEGSVSTLKIQRTERGDSAVYLCASSLTAGRRPRELFFGEGSRLTVL.